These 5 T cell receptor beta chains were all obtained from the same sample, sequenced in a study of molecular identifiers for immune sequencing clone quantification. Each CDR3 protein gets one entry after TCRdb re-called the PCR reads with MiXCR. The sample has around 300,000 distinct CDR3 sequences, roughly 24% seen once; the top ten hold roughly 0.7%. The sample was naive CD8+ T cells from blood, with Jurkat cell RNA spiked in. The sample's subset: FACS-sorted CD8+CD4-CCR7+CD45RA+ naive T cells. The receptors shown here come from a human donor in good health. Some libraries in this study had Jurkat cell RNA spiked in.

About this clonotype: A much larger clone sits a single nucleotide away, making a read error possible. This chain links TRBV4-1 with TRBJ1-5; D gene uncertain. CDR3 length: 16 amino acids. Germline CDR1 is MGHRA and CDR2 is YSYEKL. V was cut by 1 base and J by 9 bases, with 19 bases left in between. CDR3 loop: CASSQVAQRLDRPQHF. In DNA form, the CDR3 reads TGCGCCAGCAGCCAAGTGGCGCAAAGGCTCGATCGGCCCCAGCATTTT.

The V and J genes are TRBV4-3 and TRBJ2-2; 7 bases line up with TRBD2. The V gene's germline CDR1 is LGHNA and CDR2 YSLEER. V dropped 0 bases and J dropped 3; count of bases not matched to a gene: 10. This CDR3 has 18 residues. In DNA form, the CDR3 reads TGCGCCAGCAGCCAAGATACTAGCGTGCCGATCTACACCGGGGAGCTGTTTTTT. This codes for CASSQDTSVPIYTGELFF.

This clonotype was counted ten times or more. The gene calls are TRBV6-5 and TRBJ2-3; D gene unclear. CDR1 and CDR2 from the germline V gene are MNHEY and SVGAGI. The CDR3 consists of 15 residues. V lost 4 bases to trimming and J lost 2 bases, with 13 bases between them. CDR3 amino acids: CASSFDSEATDTQYF. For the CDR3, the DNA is TGTGCCAGCAGTTTCGACTCCGAGGCCACAGATACGCAGTATTTT.

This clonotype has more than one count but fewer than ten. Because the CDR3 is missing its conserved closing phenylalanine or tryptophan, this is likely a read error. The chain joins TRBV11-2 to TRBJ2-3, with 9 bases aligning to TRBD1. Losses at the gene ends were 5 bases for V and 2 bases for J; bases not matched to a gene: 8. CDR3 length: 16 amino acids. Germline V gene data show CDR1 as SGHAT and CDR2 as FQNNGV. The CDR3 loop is CASSPWTGDNTDTQYS. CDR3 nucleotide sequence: TGTGCCAGCAGCCCCTGGACAGGGGATAACACAGATACGCAGTATTCT.

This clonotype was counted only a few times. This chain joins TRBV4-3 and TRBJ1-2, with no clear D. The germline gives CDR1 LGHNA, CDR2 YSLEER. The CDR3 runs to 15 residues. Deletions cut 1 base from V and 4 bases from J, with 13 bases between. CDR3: CASSQGRPGPYGYTF. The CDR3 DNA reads TGCGCCAGCAGCCAAGGACGGCCCGGCCCCTATGGCTACACCTTC.